This entry lists 8 T cell receptor beta chains sequenced from one sample in a study of shared clonotypes between healthy human individuals (dated by TCRdb to about 2020). Receptors were amplified or captured by the immunoSEQ multiplex PCR assay. The table comes from immuneACCESS by way of TCRdb, which keeps in-frame sequences with V and J called. Part of the clones is missing from these tables; in studies checked, under half for an unresolved V gene and the rest for unknown reasons. The sample contains about 1.1 million clones, approximately 75% of them found a single time. The biggest ten clones account for 0.89% of the sample. Sequencing used memory CD4+ T cells from PBMCs. Sample cell subset or site, as interpreted from the label and publication: CD45RA-negative fraction. The receptors originated from a man aged 18 to 29 in good health. Some clones in this sample may be carry-over from other donors' samples.

The chain combines TRBV5-4 with TRBJ2-1; 8 bases agree with TRBD2. V was clipped by 0 bases and J by 4 bases; unmatched bases: 6. Germline CDR1 is SGHNT and CDR2 is YYREEE (reference sequence). The CDR3 spans 16 residues. The CDR3 here is CASSLALAGGYNEQFF. Written as DNA, the CDR3 is TGTGCCAGCAGCTTGGCGCTAGCGGGCGGATACAATGAGCAGTTCTTC.

As to this clone: A read error is likely here: a far larger clone is one base away. Other DNA sequences of this sample code for an identical CDR3. The chain couples TRBV6-5 to TRBJ2-2; D may be TRBD1 or TRBD2 (5 bases each). In germline, CDR1 is MNHEY, CDR2 SVGAGI. The CDR3 is 14 amino acids. CDR3 nucleotide sequence: TGTGCCAGCAGGTCAGGGACGGACACCGGGGAGCTGTTCTTT. Its translation is CASRSGTDTGELFF.

Remarks on this clone: Other DNA sequences in the sample encode the same CDR3. The CDR3 DNA sequence: TGTGCCAGCAGCGTAGTGGGGGGTCGGTCCTACAATGAGCAGTTCTTC. It is translated as CASSVVGGRSYNEQFF. The chain is built from TRBV9 and TRBJ2-1; D might be TRBD2 (6 bases). This CDR3 spans 16 amino acids. Germline V CDR1 and CDR2: SGDLS, YYNGEE. Trimming took off 0 bases at V and 1 base at J, with 11 bases between the two ends.

The chain recombines TRBV27 with TRBJ2-7, with TRBD2 matching over 7 bases. This CDR3 contains 14 residues. The germline V gene encodes CDR1 MNHEY and CDR2 SMNVEV (reference sequence). V gave up 6 bases and J gave up 2 bases; unmatched junction bases: 7. The CDR3 coding sequence is TGTGCCAGCAGCCAACGGGGGGTTCCCTACGAGCAGTACTTC. Its protein is CASSQRGVPYEQYF.

The gene calls are TRBV7-9 and TRBJ2-1; no clear D. This CDR3 comprises 12 residues. Per the germline V gene, CDR1 is SEHNR and CDR2 is FQNEAQ (reference sequence). The V end lost 5 bases, the J end lost 0 bases, and 2 bases lay between the germline ends. CDR3 protein: CASSDSYNEQFF. CDR3 nucleotide sequence: TGTGCCAGCAGCGACTCCTACAATGAGCAGTTCTTC. Full variable domain (outside the CDR3, taken from reference TRBV7-9 and TRBJ2-1): DTGVSQNPRHKITKRGQNVTFRCDPISEHNRLYWYRQTLGQGPEFLTYFQNEAQLEKSRLLSDRFSAERPKGSFSTLEIQRTEQGDSAMYLCASSDSYNEQFFGPGTRLTVL.

In this sample, this clone turned up a few times. The CDR3 loop is CASSLVPSGYTGELFF. Here the CDR3 DNA reads TGCGCCAGCAGCTTGGTCCCTAGCGGCTACACCGGGGAGCTGTTTTTT. The V and J genes are TRBV5-1 and TRBJ2-2; TRBD2 matches at 7 bases. The CDR3 totals 16 residues. V lost 0 bases to trimming and J lost 3 bases; unmatched junction nucleotides: 5. Germline V gene lookup returns CDR1 SGHRS and CDR2 YFSETQ. The complete variable domain, with remaining parts taken from reference TRBV5-1 and TRBJ2-2, reads KAGVTQTPRYLIKTRGQQVTLSCSPISGHRSVSWYQQTPGQGLQFLFEYFSETQRNKGNFPGRFSGRQFSNSRSEMNVSTLELGDSALYLCASSLVPSGYTGELFFGEGSRLTVL.

Of note for this clone: This specimen includes other DNA sequences encoding the same CDR3. The chain recombines TRBV30 with TRBJ2-1, with D uncertain. Trimming took off 0 bases at V and 4 bases at J, with 4 bases between the two ends. From germline, CDR1 is GTSNPN and CDR2 SVGIG (reference sequence). The CDR3 extends over 12 amino acids. Here the CDR3 DNA reads TGTGCCTGGAGTGTTGGGTACAATGAGCAGTTCTTC. Protein sequence: CAWSVGYNEQFF.

The V call is TRBV6-5, the J call TRBJ2-2; D not resolved. V was trimmed by 2 bases and J by 6 bases, leaving 10 bases between them. Germline CDR1 MNHEY, CDR2 SVGAGI. The CDR3 is 14 residues long. The CDR3 DNA follows: TGTGCCAGCAGTTACGCGGACCCCTCCGGGGAGCTGTTTTTT. This sequence encodes CASSYADPSGELFF.